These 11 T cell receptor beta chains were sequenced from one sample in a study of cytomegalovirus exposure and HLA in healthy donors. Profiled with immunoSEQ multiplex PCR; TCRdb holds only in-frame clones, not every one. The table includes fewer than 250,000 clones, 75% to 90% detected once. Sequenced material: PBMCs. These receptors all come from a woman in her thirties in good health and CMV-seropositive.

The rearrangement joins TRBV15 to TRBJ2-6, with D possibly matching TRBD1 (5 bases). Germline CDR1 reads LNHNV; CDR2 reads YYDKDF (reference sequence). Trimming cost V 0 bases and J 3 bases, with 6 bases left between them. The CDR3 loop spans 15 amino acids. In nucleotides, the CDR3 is TGTGCCACCAGCAGAGATCAGGGTGGGGCCAACGTCCTGACTTTC. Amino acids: CATSRDQGGANVLTF. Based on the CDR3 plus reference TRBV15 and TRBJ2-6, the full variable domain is DAMVIQNPRYQVTQFGKPVTLSCSQTLNHNVMYWYQQKSSQAPKLLFHYYDKDFNNEADTPDNFQSRRPNTSFCFLDIRSPGLGDTAMYLCATSRDQGGANVLTFGAGSRLTVL.

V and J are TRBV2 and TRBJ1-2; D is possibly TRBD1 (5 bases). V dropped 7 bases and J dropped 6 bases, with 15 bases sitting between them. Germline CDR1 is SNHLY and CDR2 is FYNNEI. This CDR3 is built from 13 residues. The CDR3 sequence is CASNWGVGDGYTF. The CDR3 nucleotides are TGTGCCAGCAATTGGGGGGTCGGGGATGGCTACACCTTC.

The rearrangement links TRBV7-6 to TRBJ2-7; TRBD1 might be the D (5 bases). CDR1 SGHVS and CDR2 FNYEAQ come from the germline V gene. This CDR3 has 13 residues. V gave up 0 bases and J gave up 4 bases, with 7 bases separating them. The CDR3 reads CASSLAQGYEQYF. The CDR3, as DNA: TGTGCCAGCAGCTTAGCTCAGGGTTACGAGCAGTACTTC. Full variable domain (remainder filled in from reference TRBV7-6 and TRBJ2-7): GAGVSQSPRYKVTKRGQDVALRCDPISGHVSLYWYRQALGQGPEFLTYFNYEAQQDKSGLPNDRFSAERPEGSISTLTIQRTEQRDSAMYRCASSLAQGYEQYFGPGTRLTVT.

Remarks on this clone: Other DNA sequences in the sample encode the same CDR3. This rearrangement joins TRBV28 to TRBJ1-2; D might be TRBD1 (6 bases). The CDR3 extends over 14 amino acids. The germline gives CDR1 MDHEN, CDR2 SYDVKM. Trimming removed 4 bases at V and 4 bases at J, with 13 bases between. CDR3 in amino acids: CASSSPQGTYGYTF. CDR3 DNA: TGTGCCAGCAGTTCGCCCCAGGGGACCTATGGCTACACCTTC.

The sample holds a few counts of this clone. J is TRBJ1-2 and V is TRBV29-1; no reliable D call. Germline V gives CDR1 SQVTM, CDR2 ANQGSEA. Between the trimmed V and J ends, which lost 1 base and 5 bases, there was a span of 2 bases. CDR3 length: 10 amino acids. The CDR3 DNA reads TGCAGCGTTGAAGCTTATGGCTACACCTTC. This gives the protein CSVEAYGYTF.

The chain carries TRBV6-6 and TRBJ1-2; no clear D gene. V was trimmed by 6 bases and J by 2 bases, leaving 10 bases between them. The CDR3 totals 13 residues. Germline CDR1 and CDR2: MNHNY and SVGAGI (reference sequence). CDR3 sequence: CASRTRANYGYTF. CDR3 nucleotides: TGTGCCAGCAGGACCCGGGCGAACTATGGCTACACCTTC.

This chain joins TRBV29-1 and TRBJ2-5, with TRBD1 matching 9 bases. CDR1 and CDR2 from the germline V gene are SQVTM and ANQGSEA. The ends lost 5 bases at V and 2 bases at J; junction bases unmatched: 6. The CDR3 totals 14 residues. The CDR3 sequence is CSVKDRGRQETQYF. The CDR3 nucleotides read TGCAGCGTTAAGGACAGGGGCCGTCAAGAGACCCAGTACTTC.

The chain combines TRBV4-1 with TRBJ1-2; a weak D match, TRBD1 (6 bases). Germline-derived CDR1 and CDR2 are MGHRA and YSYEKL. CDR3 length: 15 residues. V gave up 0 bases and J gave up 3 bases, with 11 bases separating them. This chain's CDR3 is CASSQDLGGDYGYTF. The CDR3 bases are TGCGCCAGCAGCCAAGATCTAGGGGGGGACTATGGCTACACCTTC.

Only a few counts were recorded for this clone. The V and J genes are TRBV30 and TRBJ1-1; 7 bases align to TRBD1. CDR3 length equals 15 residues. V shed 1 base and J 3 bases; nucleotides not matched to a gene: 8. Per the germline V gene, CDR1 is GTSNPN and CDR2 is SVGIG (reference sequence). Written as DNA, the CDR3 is TGTGCCTGGAGTGGGCCACAGGGGCCTTACACTGAAGCTTTCTTT. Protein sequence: CAWSGPQGPYTEAFF.

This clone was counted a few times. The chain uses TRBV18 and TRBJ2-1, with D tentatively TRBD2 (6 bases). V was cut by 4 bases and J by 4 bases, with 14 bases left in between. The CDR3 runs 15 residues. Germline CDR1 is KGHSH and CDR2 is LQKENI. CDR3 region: CASSLSPGLYNEQFF. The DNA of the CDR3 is TGTGCCAGCTCACTATCCCCGGGACTGTACAATGAGCAGTTCTTC.

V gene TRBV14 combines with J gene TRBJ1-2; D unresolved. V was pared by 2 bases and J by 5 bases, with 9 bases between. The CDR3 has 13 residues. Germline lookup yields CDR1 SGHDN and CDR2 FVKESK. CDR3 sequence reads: CASSQSRGYGYTF. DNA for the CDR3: TGTGCCAGCAGCCAATCCCGAGGGTATGGCTACACCTTC. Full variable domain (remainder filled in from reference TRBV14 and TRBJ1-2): EAGVTQFPSHSVIEKGQTVTLRCDPISGHDNLYWYRRVMGKEIKFLLHFVKESKQDESGMPNNRFLAERTGGTYSTLKVQPAELEDSGVYFCASSQSRGYGYTFGSGTRLTVV.